These T cell receptor beta chains were read from a single sample in a study of OX40 agonist ivuxolimab in advanced cancers. Sequencing used immunoSEQ multiplex PCR; TCRdb keeps in-frame clones, though not all of them. The table lists fewer than 50,000 clones, more than 80% of them singletons, with 2.6% in the top ten. Sequenced here: CD4+ or CD8+ T cells sorted from blood, sampled in a trial of the OX40 agonist ivuxolimab. The receptors were gathered from an adult with an advanced solid tumor such as melanoma, head and neck, liver or kidney cancer. Both conserved end residues are part of each CDR3. The D gene is left open where the match is weak. Clone size is stated in some rows and not others, as once, few, many or a class when expanded.

D gene	CDR3 length	V gene	J gene	clone size	CDR3 DNA	CDR3 protein
NA	16	TRBV11-3	TRBJ2-3	NA	TGTGCCAGCAGCTTAGTATCGCAGGTGGGCACAGATACGCAGTATTTT	CASSLVSQVGTDTQYF
TRBD2	20	TRBV5-1	TRBJ2-1	few	TGCGCCAGCAGCTTGGAAGGACTAGCGGGAGCGGAGATTTCCTACAATGAGCAGTTCTTC	CASSLEGLAGAEISYNEQFF
NA	14	TRBV4-1	TRBJ1-1	once	TGCGCCAGCAGCCAAGATAGGGGGGACACTGAAGCTTTCTTT	CASSQDRGDTEAFF
TRBD1	13	TRBV5-6	TRBJ1-5	NA	TGTGCCAGCAGCCGAACAGGGGATCAGCCCCAGCATTTT	CASSRTGDQPQHF
NA	14	TRBV18	TRBJ1-2	NA	TGTGCCAGCTCACCGGACAGAGCGAACTATGGCTACACCTTC	CASSPDRANYGYTF
NA	11	TRBV18	TRBJ2-3	NA	TGTGCCAGCTCACCCCAGGATACGCAGTATTTT	CASSPQDTQYF
TRBD2	14	TRBV7-3	TRBJ2-2	NA	TGTGCCAGCAGCCCGGGACTAGCGGCCGGGGAGCTGTTTTTT	CASSPGLAAGELFF
TRBD2	15	TRBV5-5	TRBJ2-1	once	TGTGCCAGCATCGTTAGCGGGAGCTCCTACAATGAGCAGTTCTTC	CASIVSGSSYNEQFF
NA	15	TRBV11-3	TRBJ2-1	NA	TGTGCCAGCAGCCCCGGGACCGCCATCTACAATGAGCAGTTCTTC	CASSPGTAIYNEQFF
NA	13	TRBV27	TRBJ2-2	once	TGTGCCAGCAGTAATACCGGGGCCGGGGAGCTGTTTTTT	CASSNTGAGELFF
NA	15	TRBV6-1	TRBJ1-2	NA	TGTGCCAGCCAAACCCCCCCCGTCGCGGACTATGGCTACACCTTC	CASQTPPVADYGYTF
NA	12	TRBV7-9	TRBJ2-5	NA	TGTGCCAGCAGTTGGGGGCAAGAGACCCAGTACTTC	CASSWGQETQYF
NA	15	TRBV10-3	TRBJ2-7	few	TGTGCCATCAGTGATCCTAGGGGGAGCTCCTACGAGCAGTACTTC	CAISDPRGSSYEQYF
TRBD1	15	TRBV2	TRBJ1-6	NA	TGTGCCAGCAGGGGACAACAGGGGGCTAATTCACCCCTCCACTTT	CASRGQQGANSPLHF
NA	15	TRBV6-5	TRBJ1-1	NA	TGTGCCAGCAGTTACTCGACTCGGCTGAACACTGAAGCTTTCTTT	CASSYSTRLNTEAFF
TRBD2	15	TRBV7-3	TRBJ2-2	NA	TGTGCCAGCAGCTTAGCGGGAGAGGGGACCGGGGAGCTGTTTTTT	CASSLAGEGTGELFF
NA	16	TRBV13	TRBJ2-6	NA	TGTGCCAGCAGCCCACAGGTACGCTCTGGGGCCAACGTCCTGACTTTC	CASSPQVRSGANVLTF
TRBD2	14	TRBV5-1	TRBJ2-3	NA	TGCGCCAGCAGCTTGGTCGGGAGGGAAGATACGCAGTATTTT	CASSLVGREDTQYF
NA	13	TRBV7-9	TRBJ2-1	NA	TGTGCCAGCAGCTTAGGGACTTACAATGAGCAGTTCTTC	CASSLGTYNEQFF
TRBD2	15	TRBV7-9	TRBJ2-1	few	TGTGCCAGCAGCTTACTAGCGGGAGGGCCAAATGAGCAGTTCTTC	CASSLLAGGPNEQFF
NA	12	TRBV11-3	TRBJ1-2	NA	TGTGCCAGCAGCCAAGCTTATCTAGGCTACACCTTC	CASSQAYLGYTF
NA	14	TRBV19	TRBJ1-4	NA	TGTGCCAGCGCGATGGACAGTAAGCATGAAAAACTGTTTTTT	CASAMDSKHEKLFF
NA	14	TRBV6-5	TRBJ2-1	NA	TGTGCCAGCAACGGGCTGAGCTCCTACAATGAGCAGTTCTTC	CASNGLSSYNEQFF
NA	13	TRBV7-2	TRBJ1-1	NA	TGTGCCAGCAGCGTAGCACATGGTCCTGAAGCTTTCTTT	CASSVAHGPEAFF
TRBD1	16	TRBV6-5	TRBJ2-7	NA	TGTGCCAGCAGTTCGGATCGGACAGGGGGCGGGTACGAGCAGTACTTC	CASSSDRTGGGYEQYF
TRBD2	15	TRBV5-4	TRBJ2-2	NA	TGTGCCAGCAGCCTTAGCGGGGGGCGGACCGGGGAGCTGTTTTTT	CASSLSGGRTGELFF
TRBD2	13	TRBV6-1	TRBJ2-1	NA	TGTGCCAGCAGTGTTTTGGAAGGGACTAGCTCATTCTTC	CASSVLEGTSSFF
TRBD2	16	TRBV29-1	TRBJ2-1	NA	TGCAGCGTTGAAGATCCGGGACTAGGGTCCTACAATGAGCAGTTCTTC	CSVEDPGLGSYNEQFF
TRBD2	15	TRBV4-3	TRBJ2-3	once	TGCGCCAGCAGCCAAAGGGCGGGGGGAGTGGATACGCAGTATTTT	CASSQRAGGVDTQYF
TRBD1	15	TRBV28	TRBJ1-4	NA	TGTGCCAGCAGTTTATTACCAGGGGGGAATGAAAAACTGTTTTTT	CASSLLPGGNEKLFF
TRBD2	14	TRBV5-4	TRBJ2-5	NA	TGTGCCAGCACCCCTAGCGGGAGGGGGGAGACCCAGTACTTC	CASTPSGRGETQYF
TRBD1	16	TRBV5-1	TRBJ2-3	NA	TGCGCCAGCAGCCCGCCTCAAGGGGGCCGCACAGATACGCAGTATTTT	CASSPPQGGRTDTQYF
NA	14	TRBV6-6	TRBJ1-1	NA	TGTGCCAGCAGTAGGGTCATGGGAAACACTGAAGCTTTCTTT	CASSRVMGNTEAFF